This TCR beta chain stems from a study of blood T cell repertoires in COVID-19. Turning to the study itself: Samples representing acute and convalescent COVID-19 were sourced from the United States, Italy and Spain. T cells, B-cell-depleted T cells, or PBMCs supplied cDNA or gDNA.

The CDR3 contains 15 residues. Trimming removed 2 bases from V and 7 bases from J, with 16 bases in between. Germline loops: CDR1 SGHRS, CDR2 YFSETQ. Per the study methods: Nucleated cell counts were estimated from reference gene primer amplification. TCRdb's copy holds only in-frame clones and misses some; the assay was immunoSEQ multiplex PCR. V and J calls and clone size are copied from that table; D and trimming were computed from the DNA. The table records some 160,000 clones, under 95% of them present only once. Material for sequencing was peripheral blood. The gene calls are TRBV5-1 and TRBJ2-1; a possible D gene is TRBD2 (6 bases). The source is a man aged 18 to 29 with acute or convalescent COVID-19. The CDR3 loop is CASSFWGDGMNEQFF. CDR3 nucleotide sequence: TGCGCCAGCAGCTTCTGGGGGGACGGAATGAATGAGCAGTTCTTC.